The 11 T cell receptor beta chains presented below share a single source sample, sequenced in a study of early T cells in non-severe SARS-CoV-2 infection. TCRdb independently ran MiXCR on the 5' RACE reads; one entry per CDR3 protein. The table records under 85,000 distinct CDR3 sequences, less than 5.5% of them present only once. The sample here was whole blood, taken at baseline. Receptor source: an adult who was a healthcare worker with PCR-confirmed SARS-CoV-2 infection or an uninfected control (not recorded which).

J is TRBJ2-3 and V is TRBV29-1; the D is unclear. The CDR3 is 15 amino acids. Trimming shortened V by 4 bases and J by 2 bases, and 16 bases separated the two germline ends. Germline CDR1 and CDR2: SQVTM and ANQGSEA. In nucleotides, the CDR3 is TGCAGCGTTGCATCCTGGACCGCCACCACAGATACGCAGTATTTT. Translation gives CSVASWTATTDTQYF.

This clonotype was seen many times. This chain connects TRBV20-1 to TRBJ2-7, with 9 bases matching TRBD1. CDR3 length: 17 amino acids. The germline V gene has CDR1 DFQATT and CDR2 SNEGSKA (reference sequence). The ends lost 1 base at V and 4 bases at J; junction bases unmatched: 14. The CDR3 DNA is TGCAGTGCTAGAGGGTTAGGGACCGGGACAGGGAAGTACGAGCAGTACTTC. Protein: CSARGLGTGTGKYEQYF.

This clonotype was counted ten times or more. Written as DNA, the CDR3 is TGCAGTGCTAGAGAAAAGGGCGGGGGGCCTGAAGCTTTCTTT. It is translated as CSAREKGGGPEAFF. This chain joins TRBV20-1 and TRBJ1-1; a possible D gene is TRBD1 (6 bases). The CDR3 has 14 residues. V lost 0 bases, J lost 6 bases, and 14 bases lay in between. Looked up from germline, CDR1 is DFQATT and CDR2 is SNEGSKA (reference sequence).

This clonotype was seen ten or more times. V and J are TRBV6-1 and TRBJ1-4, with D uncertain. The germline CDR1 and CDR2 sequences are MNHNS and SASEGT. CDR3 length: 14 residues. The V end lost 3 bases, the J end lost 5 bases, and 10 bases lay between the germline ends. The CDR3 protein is CASSDLGLNEKLFF. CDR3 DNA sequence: TGTGCCAGCAGTGATCTGGGCCTCAATGAAAAACTGTTTTTT.

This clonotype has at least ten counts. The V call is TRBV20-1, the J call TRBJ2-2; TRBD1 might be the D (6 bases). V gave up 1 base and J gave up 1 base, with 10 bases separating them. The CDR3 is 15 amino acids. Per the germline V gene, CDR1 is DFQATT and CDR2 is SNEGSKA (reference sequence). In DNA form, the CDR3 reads TGCAGTGCTAGAGGCAGGACAGTGAACACCGGGGAGCTGTTTTTT. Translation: CSARGRTVNTGELFF.

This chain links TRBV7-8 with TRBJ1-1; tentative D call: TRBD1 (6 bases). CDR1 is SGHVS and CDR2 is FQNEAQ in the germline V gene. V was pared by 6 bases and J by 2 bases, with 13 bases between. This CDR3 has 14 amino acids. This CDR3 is CASSLGGFNTEAFF. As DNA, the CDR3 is TGTGCCAGCAGTCTAGGGGGGTTTAACACTGAAGCTTTCTTT.

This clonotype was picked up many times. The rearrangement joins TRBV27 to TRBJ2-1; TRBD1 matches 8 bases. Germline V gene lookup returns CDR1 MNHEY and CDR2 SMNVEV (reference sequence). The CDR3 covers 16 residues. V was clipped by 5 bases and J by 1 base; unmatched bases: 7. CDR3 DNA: TGTGCCAGCAGTCCCCCAGGGGGCAGTTCCTACAATGAGCAGTTCTTC. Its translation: CASSPPGGSSYNEQFF.

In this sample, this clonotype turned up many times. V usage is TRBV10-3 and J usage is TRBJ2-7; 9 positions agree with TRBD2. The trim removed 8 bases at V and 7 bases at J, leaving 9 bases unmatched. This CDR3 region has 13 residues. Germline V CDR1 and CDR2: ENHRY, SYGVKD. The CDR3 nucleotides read TGTGCCATCGCGATAGCGGGAGAGAGGGAGCAGTACTTC. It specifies CAIAIAGEREQYF.

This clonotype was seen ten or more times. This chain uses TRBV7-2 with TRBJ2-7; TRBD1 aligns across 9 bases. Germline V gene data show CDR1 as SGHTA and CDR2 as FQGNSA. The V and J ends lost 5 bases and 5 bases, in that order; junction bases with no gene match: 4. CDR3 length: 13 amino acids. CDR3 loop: CASSRDRGNEQYF. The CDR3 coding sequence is TGTGCCAGCAGCAGAGACAGGGGGAACGAGCAGTACTTC.

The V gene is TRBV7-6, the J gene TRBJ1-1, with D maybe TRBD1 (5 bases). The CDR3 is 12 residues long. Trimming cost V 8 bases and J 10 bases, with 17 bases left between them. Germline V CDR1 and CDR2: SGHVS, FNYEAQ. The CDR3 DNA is TGTGCCAGCGGCTCGACAGCCTTGGCAGCTTTCTTT. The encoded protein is CASGSTALAAFF.

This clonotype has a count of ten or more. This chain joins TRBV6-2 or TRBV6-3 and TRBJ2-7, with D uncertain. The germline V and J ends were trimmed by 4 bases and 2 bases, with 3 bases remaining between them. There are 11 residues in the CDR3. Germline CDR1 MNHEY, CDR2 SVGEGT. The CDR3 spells CASSWAYEQYF. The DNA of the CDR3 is TGTGCCAGCAGTTGGGCCTACGAGCAGTACTTC.